The rows below give T cell receptor beta chains drawn from one sample of a study of monozygotic twins with inflammatory bowel disease. Reanalyzing the 5' RACE reads, TCRdb keeps one entry per CDR3 protein, without DNA. Its table records roughly 120,000 distinct CDR3 sequences. The specimen was blood. All receptors derive from a human donor with ulcerative colitis or Crohn's disease, or a healthy co-twin of an affected twin (not recorded which). Each CDR3 is given with its conserved first and last residue. Rows give clone size only sometimes, using once, few, many, or a class for an expanded clone.

j_gene: TRBJ2-7; v_gene: TRBV7-6; abundance: -; CDR3aa: CASSSRTGGSYEQYF
j_gene: TRBJ1-2; v_gene: TRBV12-3/TRBV12-4; abundance: -; CDR3aa: CASSSLAAHGYTF
j_gene: TRBJ2-2; v_gene: TRBV6-5; abundance: -; CDR3aa: CASSYEAGENTGELFF
j_gene: TRBJ1-5; v_gene: TRBV5-1; abundance: -; CDR3aa: CASSLVPQGQYSNQPQHF
j_gene: TRBJ1-5; v_gene: TRBV11-2; abundance: -; CDR3aa: CASSLGGGGNQPQHF
j_gene: TRBJ1-2; v_gene: TRBV29-1; abundance: -; CDR3aa: CSVGDRAYGYTF
j_gene: TRBJ2-5; v_gene: TRBV5-1; abundance: -; CDR3aa: CASSLEGSQETQYF
j_gene: TRBJ1-5; v_gene: TRBV7-9; abundance: -; CDR3aa: CASSFGQGKISNQPQHF
j_gene: TRBJ2-3; v_gene: TRBV29-1; abundance: -; CDR3aa: CSVESATDTQYF
j_gene: TRBJ1-1; v_gene: TRBV5-1; abundance: -; CDR3aa: CASRLDGTTNTEAFF
j_gene: TRBJ2-2; v_gene: TRBV18; abundance: -; CDR3aa: CASSPETATNTGELFF
j_gene: TRBJ2-1; v_gene: TRBV12-3/TRBV12-4; abundance: -; CDR3aa: CASSVNRGRDYNEQFF
j_gene: TRBJ2-1; v_gene: TRBV7-2; abundance: -; CDR3aa: CASSRTSYNEQFF
j_gene: TRBJ2-7; v_gene: TRBV20-1; abundance: medium-sized; CDR3aa: CSARDLQGDYEQYF
j_gene: TRBJ1-1; v_gene: TRBV29-1; abundance: -; CDR3aa: CSVGTGGQAFF
j_gene: TRBJ2-7; v_gene: TRBV29-1; abundance: -; CDR3aa: CSVGESYEQYF
j_gene: TRBJ1-1; v_gene: TRBV30; abundance: -; CDR3aa: CAWSVSRFGTEAFF
j_gene: TRBJ2-7; v_gene: TRBV7-9; abundance: -; CDR3aa: CASSFGVSGLEQYF
j_gene: TRBJ2-3; v_gene: TRBV9; abundance: -; CDR3aa: CASSVVFGGPTDTQYF
j_gene: TRBJ2-3; v_gene: TRBV7-2; abundance: -; CDR3aa: CASSSRGSRVVGQYF
j_gene: TRBJ2-3; v_gene: TRBV11-2; abundance: -; CDR3aa: CASSSADTQYF
j_gene: TRBJ1-5; v_gene: TRBV6-2/TRBV6-3; abundance: -; CDR3aa: CASSSGGGQHF
j_gene: TRBJ1-1; v_gene: TRBV13; abundance: -; CDR3aa: CASSRTPREEAFF
j_gene: TRBJ2-3; v_gene: TRBV29-1; abundance: -; CDR3aa: CSVEGTTTDTQYF
j_gene: TRBJ2-1; v_gene: TRBV6-2/TRBV6-3; abundance: -; CDR3aa: CASSYSGATSGTDNEQFF
j_gene: TRBJ2-7; v_gene: TRBV7-2; abundance: -; CDR3aa: CASSRKTDSYEQYF
j_gene: TRBJ2-7; v_gene: TRBV6-2/TRBV6-3; abundance: -; CDR3aa: CASSPFKPGQGVPMQYF
j_gene: TRBJ1-6; v_gene: TRBV7-8; abundance: -; CDR3aa: CASSPLGQGRDSPLHF
j_gene: TRBJ1-5; v_gene: TRBV28; abundance: -; CDR3aa: CASSLQGRGGNQPQHF
j_gene: TRBJ1-1; v_gene: TRBV5-1; abundance: -; CDR3aa: CASSLGGDTEAFF
j_gene: TRBJ1-1; v_gene: TRBV9; abundance: -; CDR3aa: CASSQGEGVSLGNTEAFF
j_gene: TRBJ1-6; v_gene: TRBV2; abundance: -; CDR3aa: CASRPGTDNSPLHF
j_gene: TRBJ1-1; v_gene: TRBV12-5; abundance: -; CDR3aa: CASGLVSGRWNTEAFF
j_gene: TRBJ2-1; v_gene: TRBV24-1; abundance: -; CDR3aa: CATSGGSGSSYNEQFF
j_gene: TRBJ2-7; v_gene: TRBV9; abundance: -; CDR3aa: CASSMSGGYEQYF
j_gene: TRBJ2-1; v_gene: TRBV7-3; abundance: -; CDR3aa: CASSSDRNSYNEQFF
j_gene: TRBJ2-3; v_gene: TRBV12-3/TRBV12-4; abundance: -; CDR3aa: CASKGEAAGAGTDTQYF
j_gene: TRBJ1-2; v_gene: TRBV7-9; abundance: -; CDR3aa: CASSLEQGLGAYYGYTF
j_gene: TRBJ2-3; v_gene: TRBV20-1; abundance: -; CDR3aa: CSASRGGGVFTDTQYF
j_gene: TRBJ1-5; v_gene: TRBV12-3/TRBV12-4; abundance: -; CDR3aa: CASSATRWGAQHF
j_gene: TRBJ1-4; v_gene: TRBV15; abundance: -; CDR3aa: CATNGQENEKLFF
j_gene: TRBJ2-5; v_gene: TRBV12-3/TRBV12-4; abundance: -; CDR3aa: CASSPLGAETQYF
j_gene: TRBJ2-1; v_gene: TRBV12-3/TRBV12-4; abundance: -; CDR3aa: CASSDSQDEQFF
j_gene: TRBJ2-6; v_gene: TRBV5-1; abundance: -; CDR3aa: CASSLEGASSGANVLTF
j_gene: TRBJ1-3; v_gene: TRBV11-1; abundance: -; CDR3aa: CASSLASGSLLSGNTIYF
j_gene: TRBJ2-1; v_gene: TRBV5-1; abundance: -; CDR3aa: CASSFSGGFSYNEQFF
j_gene: TRBJ1-3; v_gene: TRBV7-6; abundance: -; CDR3aa: CASTDKVGNTIYF
j_gene: TRBJ2-5; v_gene: TRBV5-6; abundance: -; CDR3aa: CASSLVIRETQYF
j_gene: TRBJ1-1; v_gene: TRBV19; abundance: -; CDR3aa: CASSRTRGFTEAFF
j_gene: TRBJ2-7; v_gene: TRBV14; abundance: -; CDR3aa: CASSQPGTLKKYEQYF
j_gene: TRBJ1-5; v_gene: TRBV4-3; abundance: -; CDR3aa: CASSQEAAGANQPQHF
j_gene: TRBJ2-1; v_gene: TRBV10-3; abundance: -; CDR3aa: CAISESAASGKHNEQFF
j_gene: TRBJ1-1; v_gene: TRBV5-4; abundance: -; CDR3aa: CASRLFGQGGTEAFF
j_gene: TRBJ2-3; v_gene: TRBV7-9; abundance: -; CDR3aa: CASSPPGSTDTQYF
j_gene: TRBJ1-6; v_gene: TRBV6-2/TRBV6-3; abundance: -; CDR3aa: CASKKPLNSPLHF
j_gene: TRBJ1-4; v_gene: TRBV7-9; abundance: -; CDR3aa: CASSAGGIGNEKLFF
j_gene: TRBJ2-7; v_gene: TRBV13; abundance: -; CDR3aa: CASSLGPQKYSYEQYF
j_gene: TRBJ1-1; v_gene: TRBV7-9; abundance: -; CDR3aa: CASSPVRSVNTEAFF
j_gene: TRBJ2-1; v_gene: TRBV4-3; abundance: -; CDR3aa: CASSQDWRDRGYSEQFF